What follows describes a single T cell receptor beta chain. What it binds is unknown. The V and J ends lost 10 bases and 4 bases respectively, with 10 bases between them. Germline CDR1 reads MNHEY; CDR2 reads SVGAGI. The CDR3 totals 11 residues. This specimen comes from a study of human T cells and chemical hapten exposure. Per the original methods: There were a median of around 97,000 TCRs per sample, with a range from about 20,000 to 700,000. MiXCR was run by TCRdb on the RACE reads, yielding one entry per CDR3 protein. Clone size and V and J calls follow TCRdb, not the original study. Among more than 75,000 distinct CDR3 sequences, approximately 8% were seen once, and the ten largest hold more than 1.5%. Time point of the sample: healthy volunteer bleed at 6 weeks. The study extracted total RNA from unfractionated whole blood. Broader study findings: There was no change with DPC sensitization in TCRs above 1 in 1000 frequency.

The TCR originated in a male donor in good health. Some clones in this sample may be carry-over from other donors' samples. The specimen was whole blood. The chain joins TRBV6-5 to TRBJ1-1; D perhaps matches TRBD1 (5 bases). CDR3 DNA sequence: TGTGCCACTTGGGGCGGCACTGAAGCTTTCTTT. As protein: CATWGGTEAFF.